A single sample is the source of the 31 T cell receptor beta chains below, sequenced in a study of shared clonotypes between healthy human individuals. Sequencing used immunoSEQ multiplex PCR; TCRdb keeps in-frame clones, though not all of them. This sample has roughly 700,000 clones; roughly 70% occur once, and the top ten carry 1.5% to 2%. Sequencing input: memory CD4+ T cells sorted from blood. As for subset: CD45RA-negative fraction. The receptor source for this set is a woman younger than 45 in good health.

This CDR3 reads CAISEAGQGTVDEQFF. In DNA form, the CDR3 reads TGTGCCATCAGTGAGGCTGGACAGGGGACCGTGGATGAGCAGTTCTTC. V is TRBV10-3 and J is TRBJ2-1; 9 nucleotides line up with TRBD1. This CDR3 contains 16 residues. Germline CDR1 ENHRY, CDR2 SYGVKD. The trim removed 2 bases at V and 8 bases at J, leaving 10 bases unmatched.

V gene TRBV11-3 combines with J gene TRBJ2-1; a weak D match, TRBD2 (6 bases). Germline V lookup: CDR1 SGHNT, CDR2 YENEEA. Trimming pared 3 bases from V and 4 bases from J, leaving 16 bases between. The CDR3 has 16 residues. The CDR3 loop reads CASSFTGTAPYNEQFF. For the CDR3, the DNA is TGTGCCAGCAGCTTTACCGGGACTGCACCGTACAATGAGCAGTTCTTC.

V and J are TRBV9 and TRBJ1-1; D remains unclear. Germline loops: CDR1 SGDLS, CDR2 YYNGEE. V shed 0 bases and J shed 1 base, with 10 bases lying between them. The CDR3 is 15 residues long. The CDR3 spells CASSVVPDSNTEAFF. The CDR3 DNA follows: TGTGCCAGCAGCGTAGTCCCAGACTCGAACACTGAAGCTTTCTTT.

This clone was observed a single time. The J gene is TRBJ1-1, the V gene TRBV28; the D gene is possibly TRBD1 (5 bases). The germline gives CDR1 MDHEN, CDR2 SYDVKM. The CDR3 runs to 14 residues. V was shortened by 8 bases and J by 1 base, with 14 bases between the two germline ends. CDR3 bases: TGTGCCAGCGTACAAGGGGTGGCGAACACTGAAGCTTTCTTT. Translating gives CASVQGVANTEAFF.

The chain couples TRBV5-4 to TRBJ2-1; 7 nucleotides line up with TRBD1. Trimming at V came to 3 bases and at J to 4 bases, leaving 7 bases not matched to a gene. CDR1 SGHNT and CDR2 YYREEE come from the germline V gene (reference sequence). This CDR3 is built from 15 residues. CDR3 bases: TGTGCCAGCAGCTGGGCGTCAGGGGGTTACAATGAGCAGTTCTTC. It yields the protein CASSWASGGYNEQFF.

This CDR3 is CASSQDPRTTEAFF. The DNA of the CDR3 is TGCGCCAGCAGCCAAGACCCTCGGACCACTGAAGCTTTCTTT. The gene calls are TRBV4-1 and TRBJ1-1; D not resolved. Germline CDR1 and CDR2: MGHRA and YSYEKL. V was trimmed by 0 bases and J by 4 bases, leaving 9 bases between them. This CDR3 has 14 amino acids.

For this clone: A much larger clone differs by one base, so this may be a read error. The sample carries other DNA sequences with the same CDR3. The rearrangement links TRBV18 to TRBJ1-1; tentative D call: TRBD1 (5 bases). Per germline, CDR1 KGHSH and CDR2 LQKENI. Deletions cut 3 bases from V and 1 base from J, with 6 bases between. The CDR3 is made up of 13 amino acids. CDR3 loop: CASSPGQNTEAFF. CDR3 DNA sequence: TGTGCCAGCTCACCCGGACAGAACACTGAAGCTTTCTTT.

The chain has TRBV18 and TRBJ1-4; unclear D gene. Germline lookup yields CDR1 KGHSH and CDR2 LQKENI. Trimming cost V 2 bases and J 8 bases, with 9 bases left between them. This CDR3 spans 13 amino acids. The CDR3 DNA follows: TGTGCCAGCTCACCATTAACCTCCGAAAAACTGTTTTTT. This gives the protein CASSPLTSEKLFF.

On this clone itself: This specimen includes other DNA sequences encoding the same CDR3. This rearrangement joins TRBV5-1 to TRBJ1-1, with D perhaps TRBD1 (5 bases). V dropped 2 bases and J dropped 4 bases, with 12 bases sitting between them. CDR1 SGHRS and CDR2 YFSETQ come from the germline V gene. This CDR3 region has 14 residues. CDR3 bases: TGCGCCAGCAGCTTATCTCAGGGTAGCACTGAAGCTTTCTTT. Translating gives CASSLSQGSTEAFF. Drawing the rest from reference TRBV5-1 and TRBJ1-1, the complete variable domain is KAGVTQTPRYLIKTRGQQVTLSCSPISGHRSVSWYQQTPGQGLQFLFEYFSETQRNKGNFPGRFSGRQFSNSRSEMNVSTLELGDSALYLCASSLSQGSTEAFFGQGTRLTVV.

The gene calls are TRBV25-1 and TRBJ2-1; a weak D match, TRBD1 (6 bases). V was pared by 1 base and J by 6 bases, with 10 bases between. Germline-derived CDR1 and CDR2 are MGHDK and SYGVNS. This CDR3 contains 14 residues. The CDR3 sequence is CASSEFGTSNEQFF. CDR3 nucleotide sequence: TGTGCCAGCAGTGAATTCGGGACAAGCAATGAGCAGTTCTTC. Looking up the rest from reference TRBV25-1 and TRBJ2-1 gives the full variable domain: EADIYQTPRYLVIGTGKKITLECSQTMGHDKMYWYQQDPGMELHLIHYSYGVNSTEKGDLSSESTVSRIRTEHFPLTLESARPSHTSQYLCASSEFGTSNEQFFGPGTRLTVL.

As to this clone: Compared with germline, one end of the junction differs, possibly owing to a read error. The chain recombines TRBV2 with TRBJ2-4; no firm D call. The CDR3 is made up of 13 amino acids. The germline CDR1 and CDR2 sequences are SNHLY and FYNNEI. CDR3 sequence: CASSETAENIQYF. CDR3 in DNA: TGTGCCAGCAGTGAAACAGCCGAAAACATTCAGTACTTC.

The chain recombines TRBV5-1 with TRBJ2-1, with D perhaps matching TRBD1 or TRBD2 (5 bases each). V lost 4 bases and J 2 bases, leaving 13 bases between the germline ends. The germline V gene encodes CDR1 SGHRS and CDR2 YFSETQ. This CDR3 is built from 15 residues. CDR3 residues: CASSARDGTYNEQFF. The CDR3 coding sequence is TGCGCCAGCAGCGCCCGGGACGGCACCTACAATGAGCAGTTCTTC.

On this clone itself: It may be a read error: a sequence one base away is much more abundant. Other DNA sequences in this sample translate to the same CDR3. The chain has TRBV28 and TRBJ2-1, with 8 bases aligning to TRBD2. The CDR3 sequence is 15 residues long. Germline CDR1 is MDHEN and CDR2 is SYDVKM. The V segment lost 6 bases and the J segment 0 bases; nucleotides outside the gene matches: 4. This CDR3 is CASSLSGSSYNEQFF. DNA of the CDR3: TGTGCCAGCAGCCTCAGCGGGAGCTCCTACAATGAGCAGTTCTTC. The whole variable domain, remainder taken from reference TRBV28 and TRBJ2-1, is DVKVTQSSRYLVKRTGEKVFLECVQDMDHENMFWYRQDPGLGLRLIYFSYDVKMKEKGDIPEGYSVSREKKERFSLILESASTNQTSMYLCASSLSGSSYNEQFFGPGTRLTVL.

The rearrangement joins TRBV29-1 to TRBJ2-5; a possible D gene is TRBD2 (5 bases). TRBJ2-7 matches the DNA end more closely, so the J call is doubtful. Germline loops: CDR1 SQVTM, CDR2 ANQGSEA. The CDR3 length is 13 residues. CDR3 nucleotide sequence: TGCAGCGTTGAGTTAGACGAGGGCTACGAGCAGTACTTC. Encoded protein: CSVELDEGYEQYF.

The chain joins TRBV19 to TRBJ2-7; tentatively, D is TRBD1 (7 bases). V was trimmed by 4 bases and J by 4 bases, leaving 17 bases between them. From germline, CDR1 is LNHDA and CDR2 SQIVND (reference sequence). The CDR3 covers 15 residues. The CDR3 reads CASSRDPTGRYEQYF. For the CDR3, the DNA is TGTGCCAGTAGTAGGGACCCGACAGGGAGGTACGAGCAGTACTTC.

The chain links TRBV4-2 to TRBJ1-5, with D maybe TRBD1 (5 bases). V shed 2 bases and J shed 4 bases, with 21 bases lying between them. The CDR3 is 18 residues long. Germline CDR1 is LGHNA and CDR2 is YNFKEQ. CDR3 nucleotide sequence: TGTGCCAGCAGCCAATTACCTACGGGGCACAGCCAAAATCAGCCCCAGCATTTT. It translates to CASSQLPTGHSQNQPQHF.

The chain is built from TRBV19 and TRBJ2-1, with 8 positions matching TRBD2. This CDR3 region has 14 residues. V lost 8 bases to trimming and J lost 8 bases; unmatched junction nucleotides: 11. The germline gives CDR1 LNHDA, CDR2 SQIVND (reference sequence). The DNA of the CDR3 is TGTGCCAGTGCCGGGGGACTAGTGGGGCATGAGCAGTTCTTC. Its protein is CASAGGLVGHEQFF.

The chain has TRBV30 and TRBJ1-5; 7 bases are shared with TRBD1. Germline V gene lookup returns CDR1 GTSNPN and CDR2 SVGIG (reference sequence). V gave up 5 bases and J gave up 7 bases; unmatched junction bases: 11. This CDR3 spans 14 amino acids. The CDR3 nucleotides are TGTGCCTGGGACCAACAGGGGACGGGACAGCCCCAGCATTTT. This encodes CAWDQQGTGQPQHF.

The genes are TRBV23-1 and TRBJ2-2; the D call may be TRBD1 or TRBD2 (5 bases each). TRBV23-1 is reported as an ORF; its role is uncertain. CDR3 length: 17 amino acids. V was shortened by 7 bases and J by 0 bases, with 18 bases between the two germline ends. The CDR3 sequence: CASNPGEGRPNTGELFF. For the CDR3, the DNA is TGCGCCAGCAACCCCGGAGAGGGGCGACCGAACACCGGGGAGCTGTTTTTT.

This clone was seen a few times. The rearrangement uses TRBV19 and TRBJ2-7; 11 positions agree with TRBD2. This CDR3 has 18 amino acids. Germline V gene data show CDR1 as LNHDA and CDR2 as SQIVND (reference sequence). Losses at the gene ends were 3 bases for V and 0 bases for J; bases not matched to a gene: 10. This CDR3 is CASSIRPGTSGSSYEQYF. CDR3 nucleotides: TGTGCCAGTAGTATCAGACCGGGGACTAGCGGTAGCTCCTACGAGCAGTACTTC.

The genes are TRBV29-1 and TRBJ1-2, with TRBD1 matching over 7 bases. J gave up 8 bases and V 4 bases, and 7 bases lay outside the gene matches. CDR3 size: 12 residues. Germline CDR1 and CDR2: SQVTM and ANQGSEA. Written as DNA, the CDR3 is TGCAGCGTTGGTCTGGCAGGGGGAGGCTACACCTTC. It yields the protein CSVGLAGGGYTF. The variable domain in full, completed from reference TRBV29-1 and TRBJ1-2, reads SAVISQKPSRDICQRGTSLTIQCQVDSQVTMMFWYRQQPGQSLTLIATANQGSEATYESGFVIDKFPISRPNLTFSTLTVSNMSPEDSSIYLCSVGLAGGGYTFGSGTRLTVV.

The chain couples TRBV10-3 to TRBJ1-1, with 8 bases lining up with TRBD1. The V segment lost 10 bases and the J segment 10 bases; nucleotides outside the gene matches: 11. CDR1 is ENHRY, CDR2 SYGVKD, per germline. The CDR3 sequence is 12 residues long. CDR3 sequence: CATGTGAPSAFF. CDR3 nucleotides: TGTGCCACCGGGACAGGCGCCCCCTCAGCTTTCTTT.

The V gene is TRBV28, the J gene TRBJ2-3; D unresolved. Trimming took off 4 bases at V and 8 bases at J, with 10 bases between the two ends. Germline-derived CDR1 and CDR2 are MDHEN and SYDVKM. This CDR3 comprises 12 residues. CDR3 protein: CASSSSLGTQYF. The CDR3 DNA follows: TGTGCCAGCAGTTCCTCGTTGGGTACGCAGTATTTT.

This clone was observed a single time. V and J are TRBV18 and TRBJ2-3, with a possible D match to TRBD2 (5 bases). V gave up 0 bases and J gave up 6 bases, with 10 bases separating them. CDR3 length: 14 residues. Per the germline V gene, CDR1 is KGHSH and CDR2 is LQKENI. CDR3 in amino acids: CASSPPYSGDTQYF. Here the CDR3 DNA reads TGTGCCAGCTCACCACCTTACTCGGGGGATACGCAGTATTTT.

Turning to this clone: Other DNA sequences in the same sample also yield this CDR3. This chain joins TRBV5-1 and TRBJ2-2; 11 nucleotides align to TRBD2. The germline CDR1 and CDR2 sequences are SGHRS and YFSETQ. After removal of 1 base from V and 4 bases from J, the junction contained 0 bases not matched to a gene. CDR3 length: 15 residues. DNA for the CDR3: TGCGCCAGCAGCTTGCTAGCGGGGGGCACCGGGGAGCTGTTTTTT. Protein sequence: CASSLLAGGTGELFF.

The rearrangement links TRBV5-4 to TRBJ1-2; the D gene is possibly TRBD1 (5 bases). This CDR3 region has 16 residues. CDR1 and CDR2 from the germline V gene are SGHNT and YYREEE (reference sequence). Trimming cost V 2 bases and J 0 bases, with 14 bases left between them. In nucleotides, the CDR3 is TGTGCCAGCAGCTTTGATCCGGGGGGAGCTAACTATGGCTACACCTTC. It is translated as CASSFDPGGANYGYTF.

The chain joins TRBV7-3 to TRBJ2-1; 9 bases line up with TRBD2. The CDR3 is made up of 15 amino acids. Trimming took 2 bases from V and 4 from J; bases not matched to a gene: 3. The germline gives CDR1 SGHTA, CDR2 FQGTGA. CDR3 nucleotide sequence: TGTGCCAGCAGCTTACGCCTAGCGGGATACAATGAGCAGTTCTTC. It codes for CASSLRLAGYNEQFF.

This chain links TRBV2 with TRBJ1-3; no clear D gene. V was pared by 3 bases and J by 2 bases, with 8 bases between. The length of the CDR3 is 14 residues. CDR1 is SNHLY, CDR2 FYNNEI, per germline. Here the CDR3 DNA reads TGTGCCAGCAGTGACCGGACGGCTGGAAACACCATATATTTT. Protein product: CASSDRTAGNTIYF.

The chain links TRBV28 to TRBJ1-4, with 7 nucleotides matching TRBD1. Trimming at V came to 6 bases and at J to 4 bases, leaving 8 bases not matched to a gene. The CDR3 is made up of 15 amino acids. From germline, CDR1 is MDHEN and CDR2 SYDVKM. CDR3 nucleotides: TGTGCCAGCAGAAACCGCGGGACAGTTAATGAAAAACTGTTTTTT. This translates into CASRNRGTVNEKLFF.

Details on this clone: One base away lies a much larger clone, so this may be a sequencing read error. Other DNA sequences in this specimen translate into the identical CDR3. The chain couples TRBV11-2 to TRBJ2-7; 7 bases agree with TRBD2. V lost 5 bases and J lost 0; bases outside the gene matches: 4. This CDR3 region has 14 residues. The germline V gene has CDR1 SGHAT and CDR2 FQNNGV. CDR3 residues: CASSTQRDSYEQYF. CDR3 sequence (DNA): TGTGCCAGCAGCACCCAGCGGGACTCCTACGAGCAGTACTTC.

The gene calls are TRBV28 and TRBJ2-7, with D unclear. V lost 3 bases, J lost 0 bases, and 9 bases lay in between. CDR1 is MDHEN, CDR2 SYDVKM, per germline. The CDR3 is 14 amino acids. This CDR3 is CASSFVANSYEQYF. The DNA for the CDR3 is TGTGCCAGCAGTTTCGTGGCTAACTCCTACGAGCAGTACTTC.